Each of the 26 T cell receptor beta chains below was sequenced from the same sample in a study of T cells in Graves' hyperthyroidism and ophthalmopathy. It was RNA transcripts that yielded the amplified TCR beta CDR3 regions. Initially, a first-round RT-PCR of the TCR CDR3 employed the HTBI primer set. TCRdb used MiXCR to reprocess the multiplex PCR reads, holding one entry per CDR3 protein. The table records around 700,000 distinct CDR3 sequences, roughly a third of them present only once. Sequencing was carried out using blood. Every receptor here comes from a woman aged 35 to 49 with Graves' hyperthyroidism.

To note about this clonotype: Compared with germline, one end of the junction differs, possibly owing to a read error. The chain carries TRBV10-3 and TRBJ1-1; no clear D gene. CDR1 ENHRY and CDR2 SYGVKD come from the germline V gene. CDR3 length: 12 amino acids. The CDR3 coding sequence is TGTGCCAGCAGTTTCCTCGGATCTGAAGCTTTCTTT. Protein sequence: CASSFLGSEAFF.

DNA of the CDR3: TGTGCCAGTAGTATAGCCCGGGACAGGGGGAGCAATCAGCCCCAGCATTTT. Protein sequence: CASSIARDRGSNQPQHF. The chain combines TRBV19 with TRBJ1-5, with TRBD1 identical over 11 bases. The V and J ends lost 1 base and 1 base, in that order; junction bases with no gene match: 3. The length of the CDR3 is 17 residues. In germline, CDR1 is LNHDA, CDR2 SQIVND (reference sequence).

The rearrangement joins TRBV5-1 to TRBJ1-2, with D maybe TRBD1 (6 bases). The V end lost 4 bases, the J end lost 8 bases, and 15 bases lay between the germline ends. The length of the CDR3 is 13 residues. Germline CDR1 reads SGHRS; CDR2 reads YFSETQ. The CDR3 DNA sequence: TGCGCCAGCAGCCCCCCGGGGGGCGGAGGCTACACCTTC. Protein sequence: CASSPPGGGGYTF.

This clonotype showed up many times. This sequence joins TRBV2 and TRBJ1-5; D unresolved. There are 13 residues in the CDR3. CDR1 is SNHLY, CDR2 FYNNEI, per germline. The V and J ends lost 5 bases and 7 bases respectively, with 12 bases between them. The CDR3 coding sequence is TGTGCCAGCAGTCCCCTCCAAGGACAGCCCCAGCATTTT. Translated: CASSPLQGQPQHF.

This clonotype was counted between two and nine times. The junction does not match germline at one end; this may be a read error. The chain carries TRBV30 and TRBJ2-7; D may correspond to TRBD1 or TRBD2 (6 bases each). The CDR3 spans 11 residues. Per germline, CDR1 GTSNPN and CDR2 SVGIG (reference sequence). CDR3 bases: TGTGCCTGGAGTACTAGGGGGGCAGCCGACTTC. This gives the protein CAWSTRGAADF.

This clonotype was found many times. This chain links TRBV12-3 or TRBV12-4 with TRBJ2-7; D call uncertain. Deletions cut 11 bases from V and 2 bases from J, with 16 bases between. The CDR3 is 13 residues long. CDR3 DNA: TGTGCCGTAGGAGCTGACGACGCCTACGAGCAGTACTTC. Encoded protein: CAVGADDAYEQYF.

This rearrangement joins TRBV11-1 to TRBJ2-7, with unresolved D. V shed 5 bases and J shed 3 bases, with 17 bases lying between them. The CDR3 runs 15 residues. The germline gives CDR1 SGHAT, CDR2 FQDESV (reference sequence). CDR3 nucleotides: TGTGCCAGCAGCCAAGACATCAGAGCGAACTACGAGCAGTACTTC. Residues: CASSQDIRANYEQYF.

The chain links TRBV19 to TRBJ1-1; a possible D gene is TRBD1 (5 bases). This CDR3 is 16 amino acids long. V lost 3 bases and J lost 1, with 15 bases in between. From germline, CDR1 is LNHDA and CDR2 SQIVND (reference sequence). CDR3 residues: CASSIGAGRGNTEAFF. The CDR3 DNA follows: TGTGCCAGTAGTATCGGGGCAGGGAGGGGGAACACTGAAGCTTTCTTT.

The V call is TRBV6-6, the J call TRBJ1-3; 9 nucleotides align to TRBD1. The length of the CDR3 is 15 residues. Germline V CDR1 and CDR2: MNHNY, SVGAGI (reference sequence). V trimming: 4 bases; J trimming: 4 bases; junction bases outside the gene matches: 5. CDR3 loop: CASSSTQGAGNTIYF. The CDR3 DNA reads as TGTGCCAGCAGTTCGACACAGGGGGCCGGAAACACCATATATTTT.

This clonotype was picked up many times. The chain uses TRBV20-1 and TRBJ2-5; D may correspond to TRBD1 or TRBD2 (5 bases each). CDR3 length: 15 amino acids. The V end lost 5 bases, the J end lost 4 bases, and 20 bases lay between the germline ends. Germline-derived CDR1 and CDR2 are DFQATT and SNEGSKA (reference sequence). CDR3 sequence (DNA): TGCAGTGCTGATTCCGGGACCCGTATCGTAGAGACCCAGTACTTC. This sequence encodes CSADSGTRIVETQYF.

This clonotype was seen at least ten times. The rearrangement joins TRBV6-6 to TRBJ1-1; D is perhaps TRBD1 (5 bases). Germline assignment: CDR1 MNHNY and CDR2 SVGAGI (reference sequence). The CDR3 has 13 amino acids. With 5 bases removed from V and 8 bases from J, the gap between germline ends came to 15 bases. Written as DNA, the CDR3 is TGTGCCAGCAGTACGGCTCCGGGACTGGAAGCTTTCTTT. Translation: CASSTAPGLEAFF.

Notes on this clonotype: This clone may be a read error of a much larger clone one base away. Because it lacks the conserved phenylalanine or tryptophan at the end, this CDR3 is likely a read error. This chain connects TRBV13 to TRBJ1-3, with D unclear. Looked up from germline, CDR1 is PRHDT and CDR2 is FYEKMQ (reference sequence). Deletions cut 5 bases from V and 6 bases from J, with 11 bases between. The CDR3 length is 13 residues. CDR3 DNA: TGTGCCAGCAGCCCACCAAATCTAAACACCATATATTTA. Translated: CASSPPNLNTIYL.

The chain links TRBV7-9 to TRBJ2-5; 8 bases agree with TRBD1. The V and J ends lost 1 base and 11 bases, in that order; junction bases with no gene match: 21. The germline CDR1 and CDR2 sequences are SEHNR and FQNEAQ (reference sequence). This CDR3 has 18 residues. In DNA, the CDR3 is TGTGCCAGCAGCTTAGGCGTTTGGCAGGGGGCGGTTAAATCCGGGCAGTACTTC. Protein product: CASSLGVWQGAVKSGQYF.

This clonotype was picked up a small number of times. The V and J genes are TRBV20-1 and TRBJ2-7, with TRBD1 identical over 7 bases. This CDR3 contains 17 residues. V lost 7 bases to trimming and J lost 0 bases; unmatched junction nucleotides: 18. Looked up from germline, CDR1 is DFQATT and CDR2 is SNEGSKA (reference sequence). The DNA for the CDR3 is TGCAGTGTACCCGGGACAGAAAAGTCCCTGAGCTCCTACGAGCAGTACTTC. Translation gives CSVPGTEKSLSSYEQYF.

The J gene is TRBJ1-5, the V gene TRBV6-2 or TRBV6-3; D is undetermined. The CDR3 is made up of 14 amino acids. V lost 2 bases and J 1 base, leaving 6 bases between the germline ends. From germline, CDR1 is MNHEY and CDR2 SVGEGT. The CDR3 loop is CASSYMGSNQPQHF. The DNA for the CDR3 is TGTGCCAGCAGTTACATGGGGAGCAATCAGCCCCAGCATTTT.

The chain carries TRBV4-1 and TRBJ1-2; D is ambiguous. The germline V gene encodes CDR1 MGHRA and CDR2 YSYEKL. CDR3 length: 14 residues. Trimming took 0 bases from V and 1 from J, leaving 6 bases between them. CDR3: CASSQDRNNYGYTF. In DNA form, the CDR3 reads TGCGCCAGCAGCCAAGACAGGAATAACTATGGCTACACCTTC.

In this sample, this clonotype turned up many times. The rearrangement joins TRBV14 to TRBJ1-1; possibly TRBD1 for D (6 bases). V dropped 3 bases and J dropped 7 bases, with 18 bases sitting between them. This CDR3 has 15 residues. Germline V gene lookup returns CDR1 SGHDN and CDR2 FVKESK. CDR3 bases: TGTGCCAGCAGCCATATAAAGGGGGGGTACTATGAAGCTTTCTTT. It encodes CASSHIKGGYYEAFF.

This clonotype was seen a handful of times. J is TRBJ1-1 and V is TRBV6-5, with D unclear. The length of the CDR3 is 14 residues. CDR1 and CDR2 (germline): MNHEY, SVGAGI. The ends were cut back, 0 bases at V and 14 bases at J, with 19 bases in the middle. CDR3 bases: TGTGCCAGCAGTTACTCGACGTTAGGTTATACAAACTTCTTT. Its protein is CASSYSTLGYTNFF.

For this clonotype: A read error may explain this, as a much larger clone is one base away. This chain connects TRBV7-2 to TRBJ2-5; D gene uncertain. In germline, CDR1 is SGHTA, CDR2 FQGNSA. The CDR3 spans 13 residues. V lost 4 bases and J lost 8, with 14 bases in between. This chain's CDR3 is CASSSGRRDTQYF. In nucleotides, the CDR3 is TGTGCCAGCAGCTCGGGCAGAAGAGATACCCAGTACTTC.

J is TRBJ2-7 and V is TRBV10-3; TRBD1 or TRBD2 may be the D gene (7 bases each). The germline CDR1 and CDR2 sequences are ENHRY and SYGVKD. The CDR3 runs 14 residues. Trimming removed 3 bases at V and 7 bases at J, with 16 bases between. CDR3 protein: CAISDQRDRYEQYF. The CDR3 coding sequence is TGTGCCATCAGTGACCAGCGGGACAGATATGAGCAGTACTTC.

This clonotype was recorded many times. This rearrangement joins TRBV12-3 or TRBV12-4 to TRBJ1-1; the D gene is possibly TRBD1 (6 bases). The CDR3 length is 14 residues. With 7 bases removed from V and 1 base from J, the gap between germline ends came to 13 bases. The CDR3 nucleotides read TGTGCCAGCACCGGACAGCCATGGAACACTGAAGCTTTCTTT. It translates to CASTGQPWNTEAFF.

This clonotype was observed many times. The V call is TRBV9, the J call TRBJ1-1, with D hard to call. Trimming removed 2 bases at V and 0 bases at J, with 11 bases between. This CDR3 is 15 amino acids long. Germline assignment: CDR1 SGDLS and CDR2 YYNGEE. CDR3 sequence (DNA): TGTGCCAGCAGCGTGAGAGGCTCAATGAACACTGAAGCTTTCTTT. Encoded protein: CASSVRGSMNTEAFF.

This clonotype was picked up one time. The gene calls are TRBV7-6 and TRBJ2-7; no firm D call. The CDR3 totals 11 residues. V dropped 3 bases and J dropped 7 bases, with 7 bases sitting between them. CDR1 and CDR2 from the germline V gene are SGHVS and FNYEAQ. Written as DNA, the CDR3 is TGTGCCAGCAGCTTCCCATCGGAGCAGTACTTC. It is translated as CASSFPSEQYF.

Ten or more counts support this clonotype. V and J are TRBV5-5 and TRBJ2-7; D might be TRBD1 (6 bases). The CDR3 length is 15 residues. Trimming left V 0 bases short and J 5 bases short, with 15 bases between. Per the germline V gene, CDR1 is SGHKS and CDR2 is YYEKEE (reference sequence). In DNA, the CDR3 is TGTGCCAGCAGCTTGGCTGGGGGCGATTGGCACGAGCAGTACTTC. Its translation: CASSLAGGDWHEQYF.

This clonotype occurred once. This may be a read error: a much more frequent sequence differs by one nucleotide. The genes are TRBV7-9 and TRBJ1-2; 7 bases agree with TRBD1. V dropped 2 bases and J dropped 8; count of bases not matched to a gene: 14. CDR1 and CDR2 from the germline V gene are SEHNR and FQNEAQ (reference sequence). The CDR3 consists of 16 residues. In nucleotides, the CDR3 is TGTGCCAGCAGCTTAACGGGAGGAGGGGGCGCGGCGGGCTACACCTTC. It codes for CASSLTGGGGAAGYTF.

There are a few counts of this clonotype. The chain combines TRBV7-6 with TRBJ2-2, with D possibly being TRBD1 (6 bases). Trimming removed 5 bases at V and 4 bases at J, with 14 bases between. The CDR3 consists of 15 residues. Germline V gene data show CDR1 as SGHVS and CDR2 as FNYEAQ. The CDR3 spells CASSVGQRVTGELFF. The CDR3 nucleotides read TGTGCCAGCAGCGTCGGACAGAGGGTCACCGGGGAGCTGTTTTTT.